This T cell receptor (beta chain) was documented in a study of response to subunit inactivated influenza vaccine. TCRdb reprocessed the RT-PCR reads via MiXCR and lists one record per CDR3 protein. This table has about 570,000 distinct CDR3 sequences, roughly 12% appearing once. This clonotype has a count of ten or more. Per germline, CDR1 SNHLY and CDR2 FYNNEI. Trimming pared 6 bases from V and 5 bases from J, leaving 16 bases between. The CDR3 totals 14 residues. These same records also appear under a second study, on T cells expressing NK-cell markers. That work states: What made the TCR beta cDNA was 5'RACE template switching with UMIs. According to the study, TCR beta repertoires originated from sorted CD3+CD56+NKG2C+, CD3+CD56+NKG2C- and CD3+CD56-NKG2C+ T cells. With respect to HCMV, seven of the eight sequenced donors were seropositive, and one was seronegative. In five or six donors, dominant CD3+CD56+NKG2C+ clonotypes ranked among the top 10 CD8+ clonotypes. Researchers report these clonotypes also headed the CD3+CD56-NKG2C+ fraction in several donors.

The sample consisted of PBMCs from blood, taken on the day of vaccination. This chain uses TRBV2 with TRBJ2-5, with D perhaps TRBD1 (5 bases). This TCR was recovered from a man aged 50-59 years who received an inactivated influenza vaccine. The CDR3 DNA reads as TGTGCCAGCAGCAGGGTGGGATCTCGGGAGACCCAGTACTTC. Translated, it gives CASSRVGSRETQYF.